The next 32 T cell receptor beta chains were all read from a single sample in a study of blood T cell repertoires in COVID-19. Clones were read by immunoSEQ multiplex PCR, and TCRdb kept only the in-frame ones, dropping some. Among about 280,000 clones listed, around four fifths were seen once. The sequenced sample consisted of peripheral blood. These receptors were obtained from a woman aged 45-60 years who had recovered from COVID-19.

The chain couples TRBV10-3 to TRBJ1-2; TRBD1 aligns across 7 bases. Looked up from germline, CDR1 is ENHRY and CDR2 is SYGVKD. This CDR3 spans 13 amino acids. V lost 8 bases to trimming and J lost 2 bases; unmatched junction nucleotides: 5. CDR3 amino acids: CAIGTQGNYGYTF. CDR3 sequence (DNA): TGTGCCATCGGAACACAGGGGAACTATGGCTACACCTTC.

The gene calls are TRBV5-6 and TRBJ2-5, with 9 nucleotides matching TRBD2. This CDR3 has 15 amino acids. Germline V lookup: CDR1 SGHDT, CDR2 YYEEEE. After removal of 3 bases from V and 4 bases from J, the junction contained 7 bases not matched to a gene. CDR3 coding DNA: TGTGCCAGCAGCTGGAGGACTAGCGAGATAGAGACCCAGTACTTC. It specifies CASSWRTSEIETQYF.

The chain couples TRBV2 to TRBJ1-2, with 11 bases lining up with TRBD1. Germline CDR1 and CDR2: SNHLY and FYNNEI. The CDR3 has 17 residues. V shed 5 bases, J shed 4 bases, and the junction held 12 bases outside the gene matches. CDR3 nucleotides: TGTGCCAGCAGTCTGGACAGGGGGCCGGGTGAGGGCTATGGCTACACCTTC. Translating it yields CASSLDRGPGEGYGYTF.

This rearrangement joins TRBV7-2 to TRBJ2-7; 7 positions agree with TRBD2. In germline, CDR1 is SGHTA, CDR2 FQGNSA. This CDR3 spans 15 amino acids. Germline trimming cut 6 bases from V and 3 bases from J; bases unmatched to any gene: 11. CDR3: CASSLVSSGIYEQYF. CDR3 DNA: TGTGCCAGCAGTCTCGTTTCTAGCGGAATCTACGAGCAGTACTTC.

J is TRBJ1-1 and V is TRBV29-1; D is possibly TRBD1 (6 bases). Germline V gene sequence: CDR1 SQVTM, CDR2 ANQGSEA. The CDR3 length is 13 residues. Trimming took 7 bases from V and 1 from J, leaving 13 bases between them. The CDR3 bases are TGCAGCGCTATGACAGGACCGAACACTGAAGCTTTCTTT. As protein: CSAMTGPNTEAFF.

V is TRBV29-1 and J is TRBJ2-2, with D perhaps matching TRBD1 (6 bases). The V end was cut by 5 bases, the J end by 0 bases, with 10 bases between. This CDR3 region has 14 residues. Per germline, CDR1 SQVTM and CDR2 ANQGSEA. The CDR3 DNA sequence: TGCAGCGTTCGACAGGATACGAACACCGGGGAGCTGTTTTTT. Its translation: CSVRQDTNTGELFF.

The chain couples TRBV28 to TRBJ2-3, with 8 bases aligning to TRBD1. The CDR3 sequence is 17 residues long. V lost 2 bases, J lost 0 bases, and 7 bases stayed unmatched. The germline V gene has CDR1 MDHEN and CDR2 SYDVKM. The CDR3 DNA is TGTGCCAGCAGTTTAAAGACAGGGGTGTCCAGCACAGATACGCAGTATTTT. This translates into CASSLKTGVSSTDTQYF. The complete variable domain, with remaining parts taken from reference TRBV28 and TRBJ2-3, reads DVKVTQSSRYLVKRTGEKVFLECVQDMDHENMFWYRQDPGLGLRLIYFSYDVKMKEKGDIPEGYSVSREKKERFSLILESASTNQTSMYLCASSLKTGVSSTDTQYFGPGTRLTVL.

This chain links TRBV3-1 (or the pseudogene TRBV3-2) with TRBJ1-1, with 10 bases aligning to TRBD1. With V trimmed by 8 bases and J by 4 bases, 4 bases remained unmatched. This CDR3 is 13 amino acids long. The germline V gene has CDR1 LGHDT and CDR2 YNNKEL (reference sequence). The CDR3 DNA reads as TGTGCCAGCGACAGGGGGCTAGGCACTGAAGCTTTCTTT. Protein product: CASDRGLGTEAFF.

The chain links TRBV11-1 to TRBJ1-2; the D is unclear. This CDR3 is 13 amino acids long. Per germline, CDR1 SGHAT and CDR2 FQDESV (reference sequence). Trimming took off 3 bases at V and 2 bases at J, with 7 bases between the two ends. CDR3: CASSFGENYGYTF. In nucleotides, the CDR3 is TGTGCCAGCAGCTTCGGGGAGAACTATGGCTACACCTTC.

The genes are TRBV9 and TRBJ2-1; 8 nucleotides agree with TRBD2. Germline V gene sequence: CDR1 SGDLS, CDR2 YYNGEE. Trimming took 1 base from V and 5 from J; bases not matched to a gene: 8. The CDR3 length is 16 residues. The CDR3 DNA is TGTGCCAGCAGCGTATATGCCGGGACTAGTAACAATGAGCAGTTCTTC. The encoded protein is CASSVYAGTSNNEQFF.

V is TRBV11-2 and J is TRBJ2-7; D not certain. The CDR3 has 15 amino acids. CDR1 is SGHAT, CDR2 FQNNGV, per germline. The V end lost 1 base, the J end lost 5 bases, and 15 bases lay between the germline ends. CDR3 protein: CASSLVYSSPHEQYF. The DNA for the CDR3 is TGTGCCAGCAGCTTAGTTTACAGCAGTCCACACGAGCAGTACTTC. Filled out from reference TRBV11-2 and TRBJ2-7, the complete variable domain reads EAGVAQSPRYKIIEKRQSVAFWCNPISGHATLYWYQQILGQGPKLLIQFQNNGVVDDSQLPKDRFSAERLKGVDSTLKIQPAKLEDSAVYLCASSLVYSSPHEQYFGPGTRLTVT.

The chain couples TRBV2 to TRBJ2-2; 8 positions match TRBD2. The V gene end was trimmed by 7 bases and the J gene end by 2 bases; junction bases not matched to a gene: 3. The CDR3 loop spans 14 amino acids. The germline gives CDR1 SNHLY, CDR2 FYNNEI. The CDR3 sequence: CASTTSGNTGELFF. Written as DNA, the CDR3 is TGTGCCAGCACCACTAGCGGAAACACCGGGGAGCTGTTTTTT.

The J gene is TRBJ1-2, the V gene TRBV6-5; possibly TRBD1 for D (5 bases). Germline CDR1 is MNHEY and CDR2 is SVGAGI. V lost 4 bases to trimming and J lost 6 bases, with 12 bases between them. This CDR3 comprises 13 residues. DNA of the CDR3: TGTGCCAGCAGTTCCCCCCGGGGGGATGGCTACACCTTC. This sequence encodes CASSSPRGDGYTF.

The chain is built from TRBV5-6 and TRBJ2-5, with 7 bases lining up with TRBD1. The V gene end was trimmed by 6 bases and the J gene end by 5 bases; junction bases not matched to a gene: 16. Germline V lookup: CDR1 SGHDT, CDR2 YYEEEE. The CDR3 extends over 16 amino acids. In nucleotides, the CDR3 is TGTGCCAGCAACCTAAGGGGGCGAGGACCTTGGGAGACCCAGTACTTC. Its translation is CASNLRGRGPWETQYF.

The chain joins TRBV9 to TRBJ2-1; TRBD1 matches 10 bases. The CDR3 has 14 amino acids. Germline V CDR1 and CDR2: SGDLS, YYNGEE. The V and J ends lost 3 bases and 7 bases, in that order; junction bases with no gene match: 4. CDR3 DNA: TGTGCCAGCAGCGCGACAGGGGGCGTGAATGAGCAGTTCTTC. This sequence encodes CASSATGGVNEQFF. The variable domain in full, completed from reference TRBV9 and TRBJ2-1, reads DSGVTQTPKHLITATGQRVTLRCSPRSGDLSVYWYQQSLDQGLQFLIQYYNGEERAKGNILERFSAQQFPDLHSELNLSSLELGDSALYFCASSATGGVNEQFFGPGTRLTVL.

This clone was observed once. This specimen includes other DNA sequences encoding the same CDR3. CDR3 amino acids: CASSPGGGYGYTF. The CDR3 region has the DNA TGTGCCAGCAGCCCCGGGGGAGGGTATGGCTACACCTTC. The chain recombines TRBV28 with TRBJ1-2, with D perhaps TRBD1 (5 bases). The ends were cut back, 6 bases at V and 5 bases at J, with 13 bases in the middle. CDR3 length: 13 residues. The germline V gene encodes CDR1 MDHEN and CDR2 SYDVKM.

This clone has only one observation. The chain couples TRBV5-1 to TRBJ2-7; tentatively, D is TRBD2 (6 bases). Per the germline V gene, CDR1 is SGHRS and CDR2 is YFSETQ. V was clipped by 4 bases and J by 2 bases, with 22 bases between them. The CDR3 covers 17 residues. The CDR3 sequence: CASSLGAWEVGAYEQYF. The CDR3 DNA reads TGCGCCAGCAGCCTTGGGGCGTGGGAGGTGGGGGCCTACGAGCAGTACTTC.

The genes are TRBV5-6 and TRBJ2-7, with 7 bases fitting TRBD2. Losses at the gene ends were 2 bases for V and 5 bases for J; bases not matched to a gene: 4. This CDR3 spans 13 amino acids. Germline V gene data show CDR1 as SGHDT and CDR2 as YYEEEE. This CDR3 reads CASSFRDYDEQYF. CDR3 nucleotide sequence: TGTGCCAGCAGCTTCCGGGACTACGACGAGCAGTACTTC.

The chain links TRBV12-3 or TRBV12-4 to TRBJ1-4; D gene ambiguous. V was trimmed by 6 bases and J by 0 bases, leaving 5 bases between them. This CDR3 region has 13 residues. This chain's CDR3 is CASRTTTNEKLFF. The CDR3 nucleotides read TGTGCCAGCAGGACTACAACTAATGAAAAACTGTTTTTT.

The gene calls are TRBV19 and TRBJ2-5; 7 bases align to TRBD2. Germline CDR1 is LNHDA and CDR2 is SQIVND (reference sequence). CDR3 length equals 13 residues. Trimming at V came to 10 bases and at J to 6 bases, leaving 11 bases not matched to a gene. CDR3 in amino acids: CATLSGTMKTQYF. The CDR3 DNA reads TGTGCCACCCTAAGCGGGACTATGAAGACCCAGTACTTC.

The V and J genes are TRBV6-5 and TRBJ2-3, with 7 nucleotides matching TRBD2. This CDR3 is built from 15 residues. V lost 6 bases to trimming and J lost 3 bases; unmatched junction nucleotides: 9. Looked up from germline, CDR1 is MNHEY and CDR2 is SVGAGI. In nucleotides, the CDR3 is TGTGCCAGCAGGAGCGGGGAGGGGCGTACAGATACGCAGTATTTT. It codes for CASRSGEGRTDTQYF.

V usage is TRBV5-6 and J usage is TRBJ2-2, with 12 positions matching TRBD2. Germline V gene data show CDR1 as SGHDT and CDR2 as YYEEEE. V lost 1 base and J lost 7; bases outside the gene matches: 8. This CDR3 region has 17 residues. The CDR3, as DNA: TGTGCCAGCAGCTTGAGGCTAGCGGGAGGGCCTGACGGGGAGCTGTTTTTT. Encoded protein: CASSLRLAGGPDGELFF.

Here the CDR3 reads CASSQVSGSDYEQYF. In DNA, the CDR3 is TGTGCCAGCAGCCAAGTGAGCGGGAGTGACTACGAGCAGTACTTC. The gene calls are TRBV3-1 (or the pseudogene TRBV3-2) and TRBJ2-7; 8 nucleotides match TRBD2. The V and J ends lost 1 base and 3 bases, in that order; junction bases with no gene match: 5. The germline V gene has CDR1 LGHDT and CDR2 YNNKEL (reference sequence). The CDR3 length is 15 residues.

The chain carries TRBV14 and TRBJ2-7; 8 bases are a match to TRBD2. The V gene's germline CDR1 is SGHDN and CDR2 FVKESK. V was clipped by 2 bases and J by 8 bases; unmatched bases: 5. The CDR3 runs to 13 residues. CDR3 nucleotide sequence: TGTGCCAGCAGCCAACAGACTAGCGTAAAGCAGTACTTC. This sequence encodes CASSQQTSVKQYF.

The J gene is TRBJ2-7, the V gene TRBV30; 8 positions agree with TRBD1. J was trimmed by 3 bases and V by 7 bases; bases with no gene match: 11. The CDR3 sequence is 14 residues long. The V gene's germline CDR1 is GTSNPN and CDR2 SVGIG (reference sequence). CDR3 in DNA: TGTGCCTCGATCCGGGACAGGTCCTTCTACGAGCAGTACTTC. Protein: CASIRDRSFYEQYF.

The chain joins TRBV6-2 or TRBV6-3 to TRBJ2-7; D might be TRBD1 (5 bases). Trimming removed 0 bases at V and 4 bases at J, with 7 bases between. The CDR3 length is 13 residues. Looked up from germline, CDR1 is MNHEY and CDR2 is SVGEGT. The CDR3 DNA follows: TGTGCCAGCAGTTACTCTCAGGGTTACGAGCAGTACTTC. It codes for CASSYSQGYEQYF.

The rearrangement joins TRBV3-1 (or the pseudogene TRBV3-2) to TRBJ2-7, with TRBD2 matching 7 bases. This CDR3 is 13 amino acids long. The germline gives CDR1 LGHDT, CDR2 YNNKEL (reference sequence). Losses at the gene ends were 3 bases for V and 3 bases for J; bases not matched to a gene: 2. The CDR3 nucleotides read TGTGCCAGCAGCCACGGCGGGGGCTACGAGCAGTACTTC. This sequence encodes CASSHGGGYEQYF.

The J gene is TRBJ2-1, the V gene TRBV7-9, with 8 bases matching TRBD1. Unmatched junction bases numbered 7, after V lost 2 bases and J lost 4 bases. Germline-derived CDR1 and CDR2 are SEHNR and FQNEAQ (reference sequence). This CDR3 region has 16 residues. Written as DNA, the CDR3 is TGTGCCAGCAGCTTAACCGACAGGGGTTTGTACAATGAGCAGTTCTTC. Translating it yields CASSLTDRGLYNEQFF.

This clone was found once. The chain carries TRBV25-1 and TRBJ1-2, with TRBD1 identical over 10 bases. Germline V lookup: CDR1 MGHDK, CDR2 SYGVNS. Trimming at V came to 3 bases and at J to 6 bases, leaving 13 bases not matched to a gene. CDR3 size: 17 residues. The CDR3 is CASSDKGGTGALHGYTF. In DNA form, the CDR3 reads TGTGCCAGCAGTGATAAAGGAGGGACAGGGGCTCTTCATGGCTACACCTTC.

In this sample, this clone turned up once. J is TRBJ2-5 and V is TRBV4-2; TRBD1 matches 9 bases. This CDR3 is built from 16 residues. Germline V gene sequence: CDR1 LGHNA, CDR2 YNFKEQ. The V gene end was trimmed by 8 bases and the J gene end by 0 bases; junction bases not matched to a gene: 10. As DNA, the CDR3 is TGTGCCAGCGCCTCCTTCGACAGGGGGTACCAAGAGACCCAGTACTTC. It codes for CASASFDRGYQETQYF.

This chain connects TRBV27 to TRBJ1-1, with 8 bases identical to TRBD1. The CDR3 contains 13 residues. CDR1 MNHEY and CDR2 SMNVEV come from the germline V gene (reference sequence). Unmatched junction bases numbered 3, after V lost 4 bases and J lost 5 bases. The CDR3 sequence: CASSSGQGTEAFF. In DNA form, the CDR3 reads TGTGCCAGCAGTTCCGGACAGGGTACTGAAGCTTTCTTT.

V and J are TRBV28 and TRBJ1-2; 7 nucleotides agree with TRBD1. This CDR3 has 14 residues. With V trimmed by 5 bases and J by 4 bases, 7 bases remained unmatched. Germline values: CDR1 MDHEN, CDR2 SYDVKM. CDR3 residues: CASSSQGETYGYTF. As DNA, the CDR3 is TGTGCCAGCAGTAGTCAGGGGGAAACCTATGGCTACACCTTC.